This entry concerns a single T cell receptor (beta chain). Its antigen is still unknown. This sample stems from a study of beta chain features in type 1 diabetes. Findings of the study overall: Unsettled here was the matter of whether HLA type influences TCRB rearrangement.

Every isolated RNA sample was fully reverse transcribed, so sequencing captured expressed TCRB transcripts. Repertoires were generated with immunoSEQ multiplex PCR, while TCRdb's copy carries only in-frame clones and drops some. The table records some 220,000 clones, roughly a tenth of them present only once. The CDR3 has 15 amino acids. CDR1 and CDR2 (germline): GTSNPN, SVGIG (reference sequence). J gave up 3 bases and V 2 bases, and 5 bases lay outside the gene matches. Source material: central memory CD4+ T cells from blood. The J gene is TRBJ2-7, the V gene TRBV30; 12 positions agree with TRBD1. The TCR comes from a man between 18 and 35 years old in good health. The CDR3 sequence: CAWSSGTGGFYEQYF. Here the CDR3 DNA reads TGTGCCTGGAGTTCTGGGACAGGGGGCTTCTACGAGCAGTACTTC.